This TCR beta chain stems from a study of blood T cells in healthy people across ages. The CDR3 has 15 amino acids. Germline loops: CDR1 DFQATT, CDR2 SNEGSKA (reference sequence). V shed 6 bases, J shed 2 bases, and the junction held 11 bases outside the gene matches. PCR was performed a second time for about 6 to 12 cycles using a sample-barcoded 5' primer and a J-beta primer mix. Each CDR3 protein gets one entry after TCRdb re-called the 5' RACE reads with MiXCR. In the table there are about a million distinct CDR3 sequences, around two fifths of which are singletons. This clonotype is a singleton in its sample. As yet, its antigen is unknown. Study conclusions and caveats: With age, beta diversity per million T cells declined roughly linearly, significantly by 40 to 50.

Input material: blood. This chain links TRBV20-1 with TRBJ2-3; 7 nucleotides agree with TRBD2. This TCR came from a man aged 18 to 29 in good health. DNA for the CDR3: TGCAGTGCGAGGCGGGGGAGCCGTTACACAGATACGCAGTATTTT. It encodes CSARRGSRYTDTQYF.